This T cell receptor (beta chain) comes out of a study of T cell responses to AZD1222 COVID-19 vaccine (dated by TCRdb to about 2021). Looking at the study overall: AZD1222 recipients with second doses at about 4 weeks or about 12 weeks were pooled, because spike-specific TCR depth and breadth did not differ between schedules. TCR sequencing covered over 230 trial participants: 200 to 220 given two doses of AZD1222 and around 25 given two doses of MenACWY control vaccine. Trial participants were enrolled by age into subgroups of 18-55, 56-69 and 70-plus years, and about 150, 27 and 61 TCR-sequenced participants, respectively, were included in these subgroups.

The CDR3 regions of human TCRbeta chains were subjected to immunosequencing. In the source study's methods: TCRs in the repertoires were compared against a reference library of SARS-CoV-2-specific TCRs that had been generated with the MIRA antigen-specificity platform. Breadth was defined as the fraction of unique TCRs that were SARS-CoV-2-associated, and depth was defined as the fraction of total T cells that were SARS-CoV-2-associated. Using the MIRA data, every spike-specific TCR was mapped to the spike region that the TCR reacted to and assigned to either a CD4 or a CD8 class. Log10-transformed breadth and depth values were compared by one-way ANOVA with Sidak's multiple comparisons tests. Held by TCRdb, this immuneACCESS table contains in-frame sequences only and omits some clones. Under half of the omission traces to an unresolved V gene where checked; the cause of the rest is unknown. V, J and clone size derive from that table, while D and trimming were established from the DNA sequence. The table for this sample lists over 110,000 clones; 92% of them were counted only once. Jointly, the top ten make up around 1.7% of the sample.

Taken with the paper, the label for time point translates to: baseline before first vaccination. The vaccinee samples were drawn from two UK trials, COV001 and COV002, one of which was a single-blind randomized controlled phase 2/3 trial testing AZD1222 (ChAdOx1 nCoV-19) in healthy adults. Trial participant PBMC samples were collected at day 0 and day 28 after the second dose for TCRbeta chain sequencing. Summary of the overall study and its limitations: The 56-69-year group was small, and its depth increase did not reach significance, likely because of low power. Conclusions about previously exposed vaccinees were limited because only a handful of AZD1222 recipients were SARS-CoV-2 seropositive at baseline. Spike-specific TCR breadth and depth rose significantly after two AZD1222 doses compared with day 0 and with MenACWY recipients. The vaccine-associated CD4 TCRs covered the entire spike protein, and the dominant responses fell in regions 160-218 and 743-854. Because no day 14 peak-response samples were available, the repertoires could be characterized only after the peak T cell response. Nearly half of unique spike-specific TCRs reportedly recognized epitopes outside regions mutated in the B.1.351 and B.1.1.7 variants. Participants were mostly white British and included more females than males, and it was suggested by the authors that clonal diversity may have been underestimated.

On this clone: The specificity of this receptor is unknown. Base qualities are not at hand, and no much larger clone is one base apart.

The source material was peripheral blood, sampled on day 0 of AZD1222 vaccination. The receptor comes from an adult in good health.

The CDR3 is CASSPGTGRGYTF. DNA sequence: TGTGCCAGCAGCCCCGGGACAGGGCGAGGCTACACCTTC. This sequence uses TRBV28 and TRBJ1-2; TRBD1 fits 9 bases in the junction. From its cysteine to its phenylalanine, the CDR3 spans 13 amino acids. The read is trimmed to its CDR3 DNA, 39 bases read in frame from base 1. The germline V gene gives CDR1 as MDHEN and CDR2 as SYDVKM. At the junction V is shortened by 6 bases and J by 8 bases; bases outside the gene matches: 7.